This T cell receptor (beta chain) was sequenced for a study of blood T cell repertoires in COVID-19. Membership in each cohort depended on participant-reported clinical history. Trimming cost V 7 bases and J 0 bases, with 9 bases left between them. The germline gives CDR1 SQVTM, CDR2 ANQGSEA. This CDR3 is 12 amino acids long. As originally analysed: Nucleated cell number was recorded as an estimate derived from reference gene primer amplification. Assay used: immunoSEQ multiplex PCR; TCRdb lists only in-frame clones, some missing. V and J calls and clone size are as listed in that table; D and trimming were resolved from the DNA. The sample lists 200,000 or so clones, 75% to 90% seen once, with around 2% in the top ten.

This chain links TRBV29-1 with TRBJ1-1; TRBD1 might be the D (5 bases). The sequence was collected from a woman between 40 and 55 years old with acute COVID-19. Sequenced sample: PBMCs or T cells enriched from blood (not recorded which). DNA for the CDR3: TGCAGCGGGCCGACAGTGAACACTGAAGCTTTCTTT. Protein sequence: CSGPTVNTEAFF.